These T cell receptor beta chains were read from a single sample in a study of identical twins. MiXCR, run by TCRdb on the 5' RACE reads, gives a single entry per CDR3 protein. This table holds hundreds of thousands of distinct CDR3 sequences, less than 9.5% found once. The specimen sequenced was memory (CD45RO+) T cells sorted from blood. The receptor source for this set is a woman younger than 30 in good health. CDR3s include the opening cysteine and the closing phenylalanine or tryptophan. Each record gives: D gene, J gene, clone size, V gene, CDR3 protein, CDR3 DNA. D genes are given only for firm matches. Expanded clones get a size class; other rows say once, few or many, or leave the size out.

NA,TRBJ2-7,NA,TRBV11-2,CASSLEGRGTLRPSYEQYF,TGTGCCAGCAGCTTAGAGGGCAGGGGAACTCTACGGCCGTCCTACGAGCAGTACTTC
NA,TRBJ2-5,NA,TRBV4-2,CASSQGNLAMRGQETQYF,TGTGCCAGCAGCCAAGGGAATTTAGCGATGCGTGGGCAAGAGACCCAGTACTTC
TRBD2,TRBJ2-3,few,TRBV7-6,CASSPSGTTFNQYF,TGTGCCAGCAGCCCCTCCGGGACTACCTTTAATCAGTATTTT
TRBD2,TRBJ2-5,many,TRBV20-1,CSVGTTSETQYF,TGCAGTGTCGGGACTACCTCAGAGACCCAGTACTTC
NA,TRBJ1-2,few,TRBV7-8,CASSLAGIYGYTF,TGTGCCAGCAGCTTGGCAGGGATCTATGGCTACACCTTC
NA,TRBJ1-3,NA,TRBV6-5,CASSYSIWQISGNTIYF,TGTGCCAGCAGTTACTCGATCTGGCAGATCTCTGGAAACACCATATATTTT
NA,TRBJ2-5,NA,TRBV14,CASSQERETQYF,TGTGCCAGCAGCCAAGAACGAGAGACCCAGTACTTC
NA,TRBJ2-2,NA,TRBV6-1,CASRRTGRLNTGELFF,TGTGCCAGCAGGAGAACGGGACGGCTGAACACCGGGGAGCTGTTTTTT
TRBD1,TRBJ2-7,few,TRBV20-1,CSAKGQPDNYEQYF,TGCAGTGCGAAGGGACAGCCGGACAACTACGAGCAGTACTTC
TRBD2,TRBJ2-1,NA,TRBV5-1,CASSLTGGGIEQFF,TGCGCCAGCAGCTTAACGGGAGGAGGCATTGAGCAGTTCTTC
NA,TRBJ2-2,NA,TRBV29-1,CSVTTQSSVTGELFF,TGCAGCGTCACGACCCAATCCTCTGTCACCGGGGAGCTGTTTTTT
TRBD2,TRBJ2-7,NA,TRBV20-1,CSASGGTSGVKEQYF,TGCAGTGCTAGTGGTGGGACTAGTGGGGTGAAGGAGCAGTACTTC
TRBD2,TRBJ2-5,NA,TRBV15,CATSSIAGVEETQYF,TGTGCCACCAGCAGCATAGCGGGAGTGGAGGAGACCCAGTACTTC
NA,TRBJ2-1,NA,TRBV20-1,CSVSQANNEQFF,TGCAGTGTATCCCAGGCCAACAATGAGCAGTTCTTC
NA,TRBJ2-1,few,TRBV14,CASSGTSYNEQFF,TGTGCCAGCAGTGGGACATCCTACAATGAGCAGTTCTTC
NA,TRBJ1-4,many,TRBV12-3/TRBV12-4,CASSDREGQKLFF,TGTGCCAGCAGCGACCGGGAGGGTCAAAAACTGTTTTTT
NA,TRBJ1-2,few,TRBV20-1,CSARPQAGYGYTF,TGCAGTGCTAGGCCGCAGGCCGGCTATGGCTACACCTTC
TRBD1,TRBJ1-1,NA,TRBV20-1,CRARGPRNTEAFF,TGCAGAGCTAGGGGGCCAAGGAACACTGAAGCTTTCTTT
NA,TRBJ1-3,NA,TRBV19,CASRWTLSSGNTIYF,TGTGCCAGTAGGTGGACACTCAGCTCTGGAAACACCATATATTTT
NA,TRBJ2-7,few,TRBV6-1,CASSEDPGEGHEQYF,TGTGCCAGCAGTGAAGACCCAGGGGAGGGGCACGAGCAGTACTTC
NA,TRBJ2-3,NA,TRBV20-1,CSAQTADTQYF,TGCAGTGCCCAGACAGCAGATACGCAGTATTTT
NA,TRBJ2-3,few,TRBV5-1,CASSSYGGSTDTQYF,TGCGCCAGCAGCTCCTACGGGGGCAGCACAGATACGCAGTATTTT
NA,TRBJ2-2,few,TRBV7-2,CASSFNAGNTGELFF,TGTGCCAGCAGCTTTAATGCAGGGAACACCGGGGAGCTGTTTTTT
NA,TRBJ2-7,many,TRBV21-1,CARRKHEQYF,TGTGCCAGGAGAAAACACGAGCAGTACTTC
NA,TRBJ2-5,NA,TRBV19,CASRTAPGSETQYF,TGTGCCAGTAGAACCGCCCCTGGGTCGGAGACCCAGTACTTC
NA,TRBJ1-2,few,TRBV11-2,CASSPTGFGGYTF,TGTGCCAGCAGCCCCACAGGGTTTGGTGGCTACACCTTC
NA,TRBJ1-4,NA,TRBV6-1,CASYSRGFQEKLFF,TGTGCCAGCTACTCCAGGGGTTTTCAGGAAAAACTGTTTTTT
TRBD2,TRBJ2-7,once,TRBV6-5,CAGSPRAGERLSEQYF,TGTGCCGGCAGTCCTCGAGCGGGAGAGCGGTTAAGCGAGCAGTACTTC
TRBD1,TRBJ2-3,NA,TRBV2,CASSAGTVRTDTQYF,TGTGCCAGCAGCGCCGGGACAGTTAGAACAGATACGCAGTATTTT
NA,TRBJ1-2,few,TRBV5-1,CASSLDTVGVSGYTF,TGCGCCAGCAGCTTGGACACCGTCGGAGTATCGGGCTACACCTTC
NA,TRBJ1-1,NA,TRBV29-1,CSAAGGLNTEAFF,TGCAGCGCCGCGGGGGGCCTGAACACTGAAGCTTTCTTT
TRBD1,TRBJ2-1,NA,TRBV5-1,CASSWVGQGGDEQFF,TGCGCCAGCAGCTGGGTCGGACAGGGGGGCGATGAGCAGTTCTTC
TRBD2,TRBJ2-7,NA,TRBV7-2,CASSLGSGNSLQQYF,TGTGCCAGCAGCTTAGGGAGCGGGAACTCACTACAGCAGTACTTC
NA,TRBJ1-1,few,TRBV27,CASSLFSMNTEAFF,TGTGCCAGCAGTTTGTTTTCCATGAACACTGAAGCTTTCTTT
NA,TRBJ2-1,many,TRBV3-1,CASSQDLTATSEQFF,TGTGCCAGCAGCCAAGATCTGACGGCCACAAGTGAGCAGTTCTTC
NA,TRBJ1-2,few,TRBV12-3/TRBV12-4,CASSLERKPYGYTF,TGTGCCAGCAGTTTAGAACGGAAACCCTATGGCTACACCTTC
TRBD2,TRBJ2-2,many,TRBV5-6,CASSLQGGNGELFF,TGTGCCAGCAGCCTTCAGGGAGGGAACGGGGAGCTGTTTTTT
TRBD2,TRBJ2-1,few,TRBV30,CAWRKGGGGNEQFF,TGTGCCTGGAGGAAAGGCGGGGGGGGGAATGAGCAGTTCTTC
NA,TRBJ2-2,few,TRBV20-1,CSASFEGQGGELFF,TGCAGTGCTAGCTTCGAGGGGCAAGGCGGGGAGCTGTTTTTT
NA,TRBJ2-2,many,TRBV20-1,CSASPTNRPNTGELFF,TGCAGTGCTAGCCCTACTAACCGGCCGAACACCGGGGAGCTGTTTTTT
NA,TRBJ2-5,few,TRBV7-2,CASSLVRAQETQYF,TGTGCCAGCAGCTTAGTGCGGGCCCAAGAGACCCAGTACTTC
NA,TRBJ2-3,few,TRBV5-6,CASRPTSTDTQYF,TGTGCCAGCAGACCGACTAGCACAGATACGCAGTATTTT
NA,TRBJ2-5,NA,TRBV20-1,CSARDDSQETQYF,TGCAGTGCTAGAGATGACAGTCAAGAGACCCAGTACTTC
NA,TRBJ2-5,many,TRBV21-1,CASSKVAAGAQETQYF,NA
NA,TRBJ2-7,few,TRBV29-1,CSVVWAGYEQYF,TGCAGCGTTGTTTGGGCGGGCTACGAGCAGTACTTC
NA,TRBJ2-3,few,TRBV20-1,CSAPYRGDTQYF,TGCAGTGCTCCTTATAGGGGAGATACGCAGTATTTT
NA,TRBJ2-6,NA,TRBV7-9,CASSLAITGANVLTF,TGTGCCAGTAGCTTAGCCATAACTGGGGCCAACGTCCTGACTTTC
NA,TRBJ2-1,many,TRBV7-2,CASSYQLANEQFF,TGTGCCAGCAGCTACCAACTAGCAAATGAGCAGTTCTTC
NA,TRBJ2-3,NA,TRBV3-1,CASSRRGTRARGDTQYF,TGTGCCAGCAGCCGGAGGGGAACTCGGGCTCGCGGGGATACGCAGTATTTT
NA,TRBJ2-7,few,TRBV2,CASKVERGSHEQYF,TGTGCCAGCAAGGTCGAGAGGGGAAGCCACGAGCAGTACTTC